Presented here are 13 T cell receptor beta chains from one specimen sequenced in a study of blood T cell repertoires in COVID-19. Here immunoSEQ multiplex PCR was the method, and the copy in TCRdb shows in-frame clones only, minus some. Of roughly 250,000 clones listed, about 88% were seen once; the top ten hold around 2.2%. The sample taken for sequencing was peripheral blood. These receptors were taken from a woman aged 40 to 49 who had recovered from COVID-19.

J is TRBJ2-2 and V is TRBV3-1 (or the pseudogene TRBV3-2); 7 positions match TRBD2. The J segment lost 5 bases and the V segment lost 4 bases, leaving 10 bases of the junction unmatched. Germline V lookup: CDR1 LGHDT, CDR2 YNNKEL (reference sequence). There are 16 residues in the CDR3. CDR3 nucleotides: TGTGCCAGCAGCCGTGTTGGCGGGAGTCGTACCGGGGAGCTGTTTTTT. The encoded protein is CASSRVGGSRTGELFF.

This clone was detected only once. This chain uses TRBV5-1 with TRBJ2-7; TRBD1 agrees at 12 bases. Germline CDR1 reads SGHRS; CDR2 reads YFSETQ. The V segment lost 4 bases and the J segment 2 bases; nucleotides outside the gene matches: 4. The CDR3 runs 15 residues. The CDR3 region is CASSPGTGGPYEQYF. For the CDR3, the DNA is TGCGCCAGCAGCCCAGGGACAGGGGGCCCCTACGAGCAGTACTTC.

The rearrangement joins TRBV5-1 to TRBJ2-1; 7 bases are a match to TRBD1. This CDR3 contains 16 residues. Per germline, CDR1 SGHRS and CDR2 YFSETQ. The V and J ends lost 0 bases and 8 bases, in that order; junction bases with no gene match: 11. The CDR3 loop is CASSLVPGQYFDEQFF. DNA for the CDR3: TGCGCCAGCAGCTTGGTCCCGGGACAGTATTTTGATGAGCAGTTCTTC.

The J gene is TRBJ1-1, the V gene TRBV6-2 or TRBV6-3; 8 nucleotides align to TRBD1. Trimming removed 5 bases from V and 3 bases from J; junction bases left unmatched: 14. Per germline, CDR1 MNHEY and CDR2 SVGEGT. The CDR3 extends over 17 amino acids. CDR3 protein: CASSPGQVGRRYTEAFF. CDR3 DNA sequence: TGTGCCAGCAGTCCGGGACAGGTGGGAAGGCGATACACTGAAGCTTTCTTT.

The CDR3 nucleotides read TGTGCCAGCTCACCAGGGGACAGGGTTGATTCACCCCTCCACTTT. Its translation: CASSPGDRVDSPLHF. V usage is TRBV18 and J usage is TRBJ1-6, with TRBD1 matching 9 bases. Unmatched junction bases numbered 4, after V lost 2 bases and J lost 8 bases. Germline V gives CDR1 KGHSH, CDR2 LQKENI. This CDR3 contains 15 residues. Full variable domain (outside the CDR3, taken from reference TRBV18 and TRBJ1-6): NAGVMQNPRHLVRRRGQEARLRCSPMKGHSHVYWYRQLPEEGLKFMVYLQKENIIDESGMPKERFSAEFPKEGPSILRIQQVVRGDSAAYFCASSPGDRVDSPLHFGNGTRLTVT.

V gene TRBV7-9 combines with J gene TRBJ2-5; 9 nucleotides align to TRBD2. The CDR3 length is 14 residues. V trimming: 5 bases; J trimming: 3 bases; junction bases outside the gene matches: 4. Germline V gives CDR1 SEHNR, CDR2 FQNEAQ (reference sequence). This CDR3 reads CASSPGLAEETQYF. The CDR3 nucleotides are TGTGCCAGCAGCCCGGGACTAGCCGAAGAGACCCAGTACTTC.

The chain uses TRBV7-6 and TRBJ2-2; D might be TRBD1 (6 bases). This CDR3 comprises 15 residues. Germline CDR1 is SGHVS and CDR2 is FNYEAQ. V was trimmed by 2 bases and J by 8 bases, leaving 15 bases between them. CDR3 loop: CASSLTGTTLGELFF. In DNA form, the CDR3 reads TGTGCCAGCAGCTTAACAGGGACAACACTGGGGGAGCTGTTTTTT. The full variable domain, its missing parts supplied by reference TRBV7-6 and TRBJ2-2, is GAGVSQSPRYKVTKRGQDVALRCDPISGHVSLYWYRQALGQGPEFLTYFNYEAQQDKSGLPNDRFSAERPEGSISTLTIQRTEQRDSAMYRCASSLTGTTLGELFFGEGSRLTVL.

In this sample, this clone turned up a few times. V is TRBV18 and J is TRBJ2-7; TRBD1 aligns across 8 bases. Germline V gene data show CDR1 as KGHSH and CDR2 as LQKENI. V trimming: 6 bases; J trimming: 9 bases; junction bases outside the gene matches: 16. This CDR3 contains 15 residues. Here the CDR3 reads CASSDRDEVRSVQYF. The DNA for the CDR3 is TGTGCCAGCTCGGACAGGGATGAAGTAAGGTCGGTGCAGTACTTC.

Here the CDR3 reads CASSSSLAVLYEQYF. CDR3 bases: TGTGCCAGCAGCTCCTCACTAGCGGTACTTTACGAGCAGTACTTC. V usage is TRBV7-2 and J usage is TRBJ2-7; 8 bases map to TRBD2. This CDR3 has 15 amino acids. The J segment lost 4 bases and the V segment lost 4 bases, leaving 9 bases of the junction unmatched. Germline values: CDR1 SGHTA, CDR2 FQGNSA.

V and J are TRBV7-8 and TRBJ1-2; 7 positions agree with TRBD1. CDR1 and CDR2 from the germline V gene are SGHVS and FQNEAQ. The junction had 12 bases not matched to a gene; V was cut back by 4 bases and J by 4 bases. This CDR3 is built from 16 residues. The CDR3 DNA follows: TGTGCCAGCAGCTCGGGACAGTTAAGGGGAAGCTATGGCTACACCTTC. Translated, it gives CASSSGQLRGSYGYTF.

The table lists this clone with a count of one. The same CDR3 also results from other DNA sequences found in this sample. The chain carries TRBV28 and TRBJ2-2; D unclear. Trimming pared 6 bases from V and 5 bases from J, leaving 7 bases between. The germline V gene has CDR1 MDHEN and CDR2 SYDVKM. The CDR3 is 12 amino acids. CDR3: CASSLRTGELFF. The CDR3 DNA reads TGTGCCAGCAGCCTGCGGACCGGGGAGCTGTTTTTT.

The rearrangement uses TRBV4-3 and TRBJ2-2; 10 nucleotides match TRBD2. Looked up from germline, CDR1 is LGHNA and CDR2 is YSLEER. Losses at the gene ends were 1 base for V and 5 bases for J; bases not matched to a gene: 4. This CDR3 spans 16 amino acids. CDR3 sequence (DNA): TGCGCCAGCAGCCAAGTAGCGGGAGGAGGAACCGGGGAGCTGTTTTTT. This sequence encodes CASSQVAGGGTGELFF.

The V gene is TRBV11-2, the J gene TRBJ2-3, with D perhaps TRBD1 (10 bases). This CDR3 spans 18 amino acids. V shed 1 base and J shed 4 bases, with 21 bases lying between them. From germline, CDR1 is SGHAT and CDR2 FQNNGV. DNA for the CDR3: TGTGCCAGCAGCTTAGTGGGCGCTAGCGGGACAGGGGCAGATACGCAGTATTTT. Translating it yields CASSLVGASGTGADTQYF.